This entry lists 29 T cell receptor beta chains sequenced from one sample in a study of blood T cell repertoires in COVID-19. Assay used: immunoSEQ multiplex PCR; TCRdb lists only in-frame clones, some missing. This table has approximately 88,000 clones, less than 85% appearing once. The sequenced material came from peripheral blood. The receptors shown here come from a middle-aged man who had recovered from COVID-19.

CDR3 sequence: CASSAGSSNKNIQYF. The CDR3 coding sequence is TGTGCCAGCAGCGCAGGTTCGAGTAACAAAAACATTCAGTACTTC. V is TRBV9 and J is TRBJ2-4, with D uncertain. Germline V CDR1 and CDR2: SGDLS, YYNGEE. V lost 3 bases to trimming and J lost 3 bases, with 13 bases between them. CDR3 size: 15 residues.

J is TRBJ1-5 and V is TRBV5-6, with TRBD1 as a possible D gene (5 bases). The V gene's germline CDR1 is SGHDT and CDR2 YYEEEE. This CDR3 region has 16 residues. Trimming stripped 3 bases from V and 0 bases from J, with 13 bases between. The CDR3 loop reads CASSSSGLYSNQPQHF. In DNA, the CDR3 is TGTGCCAGCAGCTCCTCGGGACTATATAGCAATCAGCCCCAGCATTTT.

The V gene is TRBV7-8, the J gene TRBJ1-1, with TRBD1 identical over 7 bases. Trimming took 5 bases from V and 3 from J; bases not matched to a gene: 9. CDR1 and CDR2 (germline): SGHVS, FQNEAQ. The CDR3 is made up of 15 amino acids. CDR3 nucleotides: TGTGCCAGCAGCCGAGAAGCCCAGGGGGACACTGAAGCTTTCTTT. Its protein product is CASSREAQGDTEAFF.

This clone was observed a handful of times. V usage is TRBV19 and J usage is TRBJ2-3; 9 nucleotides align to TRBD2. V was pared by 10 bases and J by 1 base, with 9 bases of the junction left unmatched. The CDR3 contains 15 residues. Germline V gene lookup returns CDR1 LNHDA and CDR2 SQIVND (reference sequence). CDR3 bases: TGTGCCACCCAGCGGGGGGAGGGGGGCACAGATACGCAGTATTTT. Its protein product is CATQRGEGGTDTQYF.

The CDR3 reads CASSYIDSYYGYTF. CDR3 DNA: TGTGCCAGCAGTTACATCGACAGTTACTATGGCTACACCTTC. V and J are TRBV6-5 and TRBJ1-2; tentatively, D is TRBD1 (5 bases). V was trimmed by 2 bases and J by 3 bases, leaving 10 bases between them. The CDR3 spans 14 residues. Germline V gene data show CDR1 as MNHEY and CDR2 as SVGAGI.

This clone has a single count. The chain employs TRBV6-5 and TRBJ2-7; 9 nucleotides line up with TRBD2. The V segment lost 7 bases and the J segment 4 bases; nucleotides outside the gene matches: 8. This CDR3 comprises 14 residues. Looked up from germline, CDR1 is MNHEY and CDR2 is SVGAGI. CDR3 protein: CASTIAGAKYEQYF. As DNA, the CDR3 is TGTGCCAGCACTATAGCGGGAGCGAAATACGAGCAGTACTTC.

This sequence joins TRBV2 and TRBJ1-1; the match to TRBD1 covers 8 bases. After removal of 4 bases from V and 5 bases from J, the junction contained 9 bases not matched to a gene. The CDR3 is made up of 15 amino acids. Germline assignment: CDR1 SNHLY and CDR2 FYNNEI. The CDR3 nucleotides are TGTGCCAGCAGTGTCTCGCAGGGGGCTAGGACTGAAGCTTTCTTT. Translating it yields CASSVSQGARTEAFF.

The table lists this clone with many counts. The CDR3 nucleotides read TGTGCCAGCAGCTTAGGACAGGGACTCCAGCCCCAGCATTTT. Translated, it gives CASSLGQGLQPQHF. The V gene is TRBV7-9, the J gene TRBJ1-5; TRBD1 matches at 7 bases. From germline, CDR1 is SEHNR and CDR2 FQNEAQ (reference sequence). CDR3 size: 14 residues. J lost 7 bases, V lost 1 base, and 4 bases had no gene match.

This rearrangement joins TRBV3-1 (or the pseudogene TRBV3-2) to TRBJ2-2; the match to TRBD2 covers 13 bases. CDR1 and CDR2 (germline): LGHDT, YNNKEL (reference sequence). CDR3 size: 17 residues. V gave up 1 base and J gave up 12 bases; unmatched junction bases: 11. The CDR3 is CASSQAAILLAGGKLFF. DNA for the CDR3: TGTGCCAGCAGCCAAGCTGCCATTCTACTAGCGGGAGGGAAGCTGTTTTTT.

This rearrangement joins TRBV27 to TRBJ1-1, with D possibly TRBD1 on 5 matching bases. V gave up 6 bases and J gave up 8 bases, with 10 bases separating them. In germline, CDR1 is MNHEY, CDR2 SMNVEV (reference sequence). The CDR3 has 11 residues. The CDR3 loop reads CASRPNREAFF. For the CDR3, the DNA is TGTGCCAGCAGACCGAACAGGGAAGCTTTCTTT.

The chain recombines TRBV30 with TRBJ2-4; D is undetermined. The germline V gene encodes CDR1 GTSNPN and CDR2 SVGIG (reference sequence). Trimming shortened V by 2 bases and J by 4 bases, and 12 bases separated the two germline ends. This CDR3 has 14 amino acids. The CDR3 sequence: CAWSYARSKNIQYF. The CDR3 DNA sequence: TGTGCCTGGAGTTATGCCAGGTCAAAAAACATTCAGTACTTC.

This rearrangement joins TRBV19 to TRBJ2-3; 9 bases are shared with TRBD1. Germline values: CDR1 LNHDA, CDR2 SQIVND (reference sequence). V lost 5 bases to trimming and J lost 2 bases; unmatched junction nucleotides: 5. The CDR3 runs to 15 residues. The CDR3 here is CASSHRGRFTDTQYF. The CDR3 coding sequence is TGTGCCAGTAGTCACAGGGGGCGCTTCACAGATACGCAGTATTTT.

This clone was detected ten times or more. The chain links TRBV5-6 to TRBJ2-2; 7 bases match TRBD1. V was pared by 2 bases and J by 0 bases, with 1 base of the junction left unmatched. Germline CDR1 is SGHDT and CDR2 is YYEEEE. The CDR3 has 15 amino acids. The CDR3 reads CASSFQGANTGELFF. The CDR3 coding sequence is TGTGCCAGCAGCTTTCAGGGGGCGAACACCGGGGAGCTGTTTTTT. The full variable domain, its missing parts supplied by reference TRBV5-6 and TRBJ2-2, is DAGVTQSPTHLIKTRGQQVTLRCSPKSGHDTVSWYQQALGQGPQFIFQYYEEEERQRGNFPDRFSGHQFPNYSSELNVNALLLGDSALYLCASSFQGANTGELFFGEGSRLTVL.

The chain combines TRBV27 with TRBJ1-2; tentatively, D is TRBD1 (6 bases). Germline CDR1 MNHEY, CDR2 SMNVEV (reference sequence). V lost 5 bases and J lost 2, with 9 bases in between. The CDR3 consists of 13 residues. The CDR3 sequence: CASSHQGNYGYTF. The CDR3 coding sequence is TGTGCCAGCAGTCATCAGGGGAACTATGGCTACACCTTC.

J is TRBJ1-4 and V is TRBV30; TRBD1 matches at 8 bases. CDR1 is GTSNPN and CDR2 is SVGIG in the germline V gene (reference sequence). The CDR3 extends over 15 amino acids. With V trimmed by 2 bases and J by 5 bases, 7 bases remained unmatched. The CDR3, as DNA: TGTGCCTGGAGTTCCGGACAGGGAATAAATGAAAAACTGTTTTTT. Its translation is CAWSSGQGINEKLFF.

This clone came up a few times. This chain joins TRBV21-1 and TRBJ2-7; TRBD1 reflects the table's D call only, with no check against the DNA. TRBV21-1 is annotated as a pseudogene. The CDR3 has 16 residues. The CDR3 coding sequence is TGTGCCAGCAGCACAGGGTTGGATAAAGGGACCTACGAGCAGTACTTC. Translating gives CASSTGLDKGTYEQYF.

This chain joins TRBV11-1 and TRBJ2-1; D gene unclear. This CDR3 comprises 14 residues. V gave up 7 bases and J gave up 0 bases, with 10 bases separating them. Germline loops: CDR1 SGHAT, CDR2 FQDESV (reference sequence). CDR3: CASTRLRSYNEQFF. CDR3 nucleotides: TGTGCCAGCACCCGACTGCGCTCCTACAATGAGCAGTTCTTC.

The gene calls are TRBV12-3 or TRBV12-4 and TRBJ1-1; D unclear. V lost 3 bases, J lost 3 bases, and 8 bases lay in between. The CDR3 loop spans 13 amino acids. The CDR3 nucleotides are TGTGCCAGCAGTTTTTCGGGTGACACTGAAGCTTTCTTT. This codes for CASSFSGDTEAFF.

CDR3 region: CASSLGLELSTDTQYF. CDR3 nucleotide sequence: TGCGCCAGCAGCCTAGGACTGGAACTCTCCACAGATACGCAGTATTTT. The chain couples TRBV5-1 to TRBJ2-3, with a tentative D call TRBD2 (5 bases). The CDR3 length is 16 residues. Trimming took off 4 bases at V and 2 bases at J, with 17 bases between the two ends. Germline V CDR1 and CDR2: SGHRS, YFSETQ.

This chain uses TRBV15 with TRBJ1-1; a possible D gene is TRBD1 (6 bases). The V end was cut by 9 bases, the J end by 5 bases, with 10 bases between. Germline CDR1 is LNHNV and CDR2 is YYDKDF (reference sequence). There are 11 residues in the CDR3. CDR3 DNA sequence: TGTGCCACGACGGACAGAACTGAAGCTTTCTTT. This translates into CATTDRTEAFF.

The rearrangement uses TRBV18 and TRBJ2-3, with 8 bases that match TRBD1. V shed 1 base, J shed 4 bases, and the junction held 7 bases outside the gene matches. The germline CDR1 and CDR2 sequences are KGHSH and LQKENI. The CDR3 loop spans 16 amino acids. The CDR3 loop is CASSPQAGGRSDTQYF. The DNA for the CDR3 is TGTGCCAGCTCACCACAGGCAGGGGGCAGGTCAGATACGCAGTATTTT.

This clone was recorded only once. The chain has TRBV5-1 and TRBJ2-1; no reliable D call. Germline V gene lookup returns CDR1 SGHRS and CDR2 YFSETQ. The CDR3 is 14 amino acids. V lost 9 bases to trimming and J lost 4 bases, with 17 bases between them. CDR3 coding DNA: TGCGCCACCGCGGTAGATTTGGCTTACAATGAGCAGTTCTTC. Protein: CATAVDLAYNEQFF.

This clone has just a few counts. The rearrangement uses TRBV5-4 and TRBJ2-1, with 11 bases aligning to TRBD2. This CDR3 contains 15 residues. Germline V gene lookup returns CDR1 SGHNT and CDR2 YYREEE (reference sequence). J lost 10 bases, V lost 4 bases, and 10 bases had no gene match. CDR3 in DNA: TGTGCCAGCAGCACCTCCGGGACTAGCGGTGAGGAGCAGTTCTTC. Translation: CASSTSGTSGEEQFF.

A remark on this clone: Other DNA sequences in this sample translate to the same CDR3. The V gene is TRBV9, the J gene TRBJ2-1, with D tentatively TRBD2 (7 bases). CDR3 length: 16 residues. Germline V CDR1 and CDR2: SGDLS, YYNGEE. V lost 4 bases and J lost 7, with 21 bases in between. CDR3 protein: CASSLGQEGGRNEQFF. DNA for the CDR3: TGTGCCAGCAGCCTGGGGCAGGAGGGGGGGCGGAATGAGCAGTTCTTC.

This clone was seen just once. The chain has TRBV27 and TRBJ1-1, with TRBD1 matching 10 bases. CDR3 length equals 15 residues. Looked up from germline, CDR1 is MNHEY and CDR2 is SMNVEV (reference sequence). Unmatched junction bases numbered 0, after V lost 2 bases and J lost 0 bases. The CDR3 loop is CASSLGTGVNTEAFF. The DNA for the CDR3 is TGTGCCAGCAGTTTAGGGACAGGGGTGAACACTGAAGCTTTCTTT.

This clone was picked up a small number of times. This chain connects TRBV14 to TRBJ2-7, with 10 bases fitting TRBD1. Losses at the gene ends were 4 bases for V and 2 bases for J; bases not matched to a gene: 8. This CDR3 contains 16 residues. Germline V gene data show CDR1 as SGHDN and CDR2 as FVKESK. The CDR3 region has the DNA TGTGCCAGCAGCCTAACCCCGGGACAGGGGACCTACGAGCAGTACTTC. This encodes CASSLTPGQGTYEQYF.

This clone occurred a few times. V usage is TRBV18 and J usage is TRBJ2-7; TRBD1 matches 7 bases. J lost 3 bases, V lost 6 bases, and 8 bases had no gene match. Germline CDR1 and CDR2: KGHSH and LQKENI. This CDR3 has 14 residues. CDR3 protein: CASSTGTAFYEQYF. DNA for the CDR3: TGTGCCAGCTCGACCGGGACAGCCTTCTACGAGCAGTACTTC.

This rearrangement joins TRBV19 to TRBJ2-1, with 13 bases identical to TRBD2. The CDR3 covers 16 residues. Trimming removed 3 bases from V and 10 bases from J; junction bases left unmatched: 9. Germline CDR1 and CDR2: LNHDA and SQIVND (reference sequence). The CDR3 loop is CASSILRLAGGGEQFF. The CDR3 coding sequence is TGTGCCAGTAGTATCCTTAGACTAGCGGGGGGCGGGGAGCAGTTCTTC.

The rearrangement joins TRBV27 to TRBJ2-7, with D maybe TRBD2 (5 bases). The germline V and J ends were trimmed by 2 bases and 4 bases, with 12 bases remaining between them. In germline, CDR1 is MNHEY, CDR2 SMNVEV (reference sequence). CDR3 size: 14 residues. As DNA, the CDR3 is TGTGCCAGCAGTTTAAACGGGATATGGTACGAGCAGTACTTC. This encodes CASSLNGIWYEQYF.